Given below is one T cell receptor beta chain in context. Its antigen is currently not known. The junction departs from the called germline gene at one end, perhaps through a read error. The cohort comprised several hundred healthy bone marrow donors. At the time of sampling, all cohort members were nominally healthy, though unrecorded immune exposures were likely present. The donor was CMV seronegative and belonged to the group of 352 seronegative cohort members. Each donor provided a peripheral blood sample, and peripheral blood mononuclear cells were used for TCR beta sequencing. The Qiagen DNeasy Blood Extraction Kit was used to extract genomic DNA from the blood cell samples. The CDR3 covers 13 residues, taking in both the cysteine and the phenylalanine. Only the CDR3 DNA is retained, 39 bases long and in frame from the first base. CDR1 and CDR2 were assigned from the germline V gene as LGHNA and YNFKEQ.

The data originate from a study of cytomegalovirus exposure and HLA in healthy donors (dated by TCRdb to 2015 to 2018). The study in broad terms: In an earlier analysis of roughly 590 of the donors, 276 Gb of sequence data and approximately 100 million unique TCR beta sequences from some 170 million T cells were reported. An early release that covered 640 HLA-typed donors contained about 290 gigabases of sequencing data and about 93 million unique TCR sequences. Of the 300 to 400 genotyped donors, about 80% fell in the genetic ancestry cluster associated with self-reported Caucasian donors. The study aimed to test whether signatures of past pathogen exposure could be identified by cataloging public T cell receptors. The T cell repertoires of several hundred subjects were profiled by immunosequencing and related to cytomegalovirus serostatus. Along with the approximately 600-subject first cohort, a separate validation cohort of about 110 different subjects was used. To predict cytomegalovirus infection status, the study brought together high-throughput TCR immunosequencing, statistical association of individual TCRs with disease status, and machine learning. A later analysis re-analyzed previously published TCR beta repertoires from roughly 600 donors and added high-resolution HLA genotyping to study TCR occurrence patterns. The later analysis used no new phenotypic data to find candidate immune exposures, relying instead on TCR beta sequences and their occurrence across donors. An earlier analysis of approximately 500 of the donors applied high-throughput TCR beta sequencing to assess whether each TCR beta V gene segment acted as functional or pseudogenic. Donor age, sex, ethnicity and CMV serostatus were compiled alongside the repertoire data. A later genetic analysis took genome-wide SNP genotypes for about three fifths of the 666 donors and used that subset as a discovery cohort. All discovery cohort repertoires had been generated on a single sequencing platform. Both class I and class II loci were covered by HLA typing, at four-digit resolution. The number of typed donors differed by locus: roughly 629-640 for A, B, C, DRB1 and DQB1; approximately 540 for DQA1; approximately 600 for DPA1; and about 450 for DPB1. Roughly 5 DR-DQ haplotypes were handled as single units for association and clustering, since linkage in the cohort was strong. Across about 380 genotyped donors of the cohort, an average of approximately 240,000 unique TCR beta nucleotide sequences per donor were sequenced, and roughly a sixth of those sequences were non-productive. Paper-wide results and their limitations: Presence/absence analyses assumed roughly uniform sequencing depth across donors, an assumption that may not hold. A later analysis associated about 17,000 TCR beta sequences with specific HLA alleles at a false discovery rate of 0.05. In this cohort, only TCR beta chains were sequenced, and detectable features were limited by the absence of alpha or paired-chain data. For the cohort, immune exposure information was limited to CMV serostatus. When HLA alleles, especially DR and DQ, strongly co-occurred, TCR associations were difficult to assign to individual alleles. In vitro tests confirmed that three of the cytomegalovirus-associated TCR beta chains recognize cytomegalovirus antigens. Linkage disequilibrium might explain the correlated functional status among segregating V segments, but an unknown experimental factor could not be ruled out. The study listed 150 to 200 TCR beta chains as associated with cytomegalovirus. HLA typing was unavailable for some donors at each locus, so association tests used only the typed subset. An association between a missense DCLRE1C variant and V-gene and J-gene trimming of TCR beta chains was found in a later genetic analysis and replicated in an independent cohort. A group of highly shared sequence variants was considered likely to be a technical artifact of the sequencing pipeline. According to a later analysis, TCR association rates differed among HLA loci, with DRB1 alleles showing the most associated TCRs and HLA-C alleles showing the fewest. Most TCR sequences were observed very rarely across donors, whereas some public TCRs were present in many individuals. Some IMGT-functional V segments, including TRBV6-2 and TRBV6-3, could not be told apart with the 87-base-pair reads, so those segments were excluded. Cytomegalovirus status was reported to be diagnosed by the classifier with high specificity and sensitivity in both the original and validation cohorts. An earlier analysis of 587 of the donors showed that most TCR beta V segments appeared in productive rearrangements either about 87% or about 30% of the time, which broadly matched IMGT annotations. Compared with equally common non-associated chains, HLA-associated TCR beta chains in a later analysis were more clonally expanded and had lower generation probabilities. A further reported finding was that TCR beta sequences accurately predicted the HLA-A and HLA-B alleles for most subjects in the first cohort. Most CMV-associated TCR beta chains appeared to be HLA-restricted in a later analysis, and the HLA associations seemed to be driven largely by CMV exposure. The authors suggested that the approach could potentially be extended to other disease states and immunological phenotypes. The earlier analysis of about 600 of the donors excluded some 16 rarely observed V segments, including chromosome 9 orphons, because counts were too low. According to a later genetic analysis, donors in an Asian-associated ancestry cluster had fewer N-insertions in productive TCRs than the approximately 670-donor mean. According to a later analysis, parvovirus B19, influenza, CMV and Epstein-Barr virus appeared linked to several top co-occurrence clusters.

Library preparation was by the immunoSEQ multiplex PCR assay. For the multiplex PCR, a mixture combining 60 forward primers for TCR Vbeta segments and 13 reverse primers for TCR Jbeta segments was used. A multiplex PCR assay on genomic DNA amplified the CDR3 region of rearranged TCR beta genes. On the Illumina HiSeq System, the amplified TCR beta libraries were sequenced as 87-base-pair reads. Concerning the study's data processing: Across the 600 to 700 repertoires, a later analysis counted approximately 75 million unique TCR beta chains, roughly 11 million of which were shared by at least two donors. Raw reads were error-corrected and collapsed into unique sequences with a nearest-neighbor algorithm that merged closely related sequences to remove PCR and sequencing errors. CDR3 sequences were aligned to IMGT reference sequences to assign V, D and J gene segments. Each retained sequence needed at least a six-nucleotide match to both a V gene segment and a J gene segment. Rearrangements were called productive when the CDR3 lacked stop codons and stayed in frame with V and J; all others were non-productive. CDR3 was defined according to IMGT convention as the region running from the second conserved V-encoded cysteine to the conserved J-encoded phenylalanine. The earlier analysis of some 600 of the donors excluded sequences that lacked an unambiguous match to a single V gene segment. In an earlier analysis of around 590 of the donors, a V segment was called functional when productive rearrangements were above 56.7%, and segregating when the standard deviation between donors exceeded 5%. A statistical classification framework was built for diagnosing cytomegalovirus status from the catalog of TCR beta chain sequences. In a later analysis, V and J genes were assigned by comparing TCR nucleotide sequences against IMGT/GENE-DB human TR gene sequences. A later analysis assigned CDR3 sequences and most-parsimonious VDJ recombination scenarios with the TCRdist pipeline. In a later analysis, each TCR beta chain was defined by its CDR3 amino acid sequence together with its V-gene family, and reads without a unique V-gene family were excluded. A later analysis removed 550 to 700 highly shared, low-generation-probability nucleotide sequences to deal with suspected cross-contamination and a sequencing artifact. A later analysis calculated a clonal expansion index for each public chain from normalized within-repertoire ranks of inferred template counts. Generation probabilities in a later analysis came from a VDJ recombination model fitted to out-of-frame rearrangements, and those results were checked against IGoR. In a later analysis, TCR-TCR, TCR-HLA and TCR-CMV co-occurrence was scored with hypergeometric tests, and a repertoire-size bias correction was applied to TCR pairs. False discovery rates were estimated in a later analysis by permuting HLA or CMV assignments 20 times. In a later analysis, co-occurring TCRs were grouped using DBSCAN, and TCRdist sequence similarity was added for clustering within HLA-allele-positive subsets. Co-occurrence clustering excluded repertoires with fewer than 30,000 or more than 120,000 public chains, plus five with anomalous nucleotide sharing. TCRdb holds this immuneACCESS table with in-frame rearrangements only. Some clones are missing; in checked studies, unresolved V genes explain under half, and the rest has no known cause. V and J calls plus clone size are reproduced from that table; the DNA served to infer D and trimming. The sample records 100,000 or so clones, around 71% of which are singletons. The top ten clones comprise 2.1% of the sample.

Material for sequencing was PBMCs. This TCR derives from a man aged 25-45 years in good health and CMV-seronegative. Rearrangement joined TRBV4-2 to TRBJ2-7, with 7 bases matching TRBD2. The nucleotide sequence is TGTGCCAGCAGCCAGGACACACTAGCGCACTCACGCTTC. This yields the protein CASSQDTLAHSRF.